This TCR beta chain was identified in a study of beta chain features in type 1 diabetes. Study-wide findings and caveats: Healthy donors had naive, central memory and Treg TCRB repertoires that appeared less similar than those seen among patients. VDJ junctions sequenced from type 1 diabetes patients showed fewer insertions and more deletions. Moderately but significantly shorter TCRB CDR3s were found in Type 1 diabetes patients in all four CD4+ subsets. For cells with high TCR expression, cDNA sequencing could yield over-representation.

V dropped 1 base and J dropped 1 base, with 8 bases sitting between them. The V gene's germline CDR1 is LGHNA and CDR2 YSLEER. The CDR3 runs to 15 residues. The authors reverse transcribed all of the isolated RNA, so sequencing captured expressed TCRB transcripts. Some clones are missing from TCRdb's copy, which holds only in-frame ones; the method was immunoSEQ multiplex PCR. The repertoire holds about 150,000 clones, under 9.5% seen once, with around 0.5% in the top ten. On this clone itself: As yet, its antigen is unknown.

Sorted cells reached over 95% purity in every population. The origin of this receptor is a man aged 18 to 35 with type 1 diabetes. The sample consisted of central memory CD4+ T cells from blood. The rearrangement links TRBV4-3 to TRBJ1-3, with D possibly TRBD1 on 5 matching bases. For the CDR3, the DNA is TGCGCCAGCAGCCAAGGAGGACAATCTGGAAACACCATATATTTT. This encodes CASSQGGQSGNTIYF.